A single sample gave rise to the 30 T cell receptor beta chains below, sequenced in a study of beta chain features in type 1 diabetes. All of the isolated RNA was reverse transcribed, so expressed TCRB transcripts were sequenced. TCRdb's table, derived via immunoSEQ multiplex PCR, lists solely in-frame clones and lacks some. The top ten hold roughly 0.06% of the sample, which has hundreds of thousands of clones, around 28% seen once. The sample taken for sequencing was naive CD4+ T cells from blood. The receptor source for this set is a man between 18 and 29 years old in good health.

This clone was seen once. V gene TRBV6-1 combines with J gene TRBJ2-1; 9 bases agree with TRBD1. The CDR3 has 15 amino acids. Per the germline V gene, CDR1 is MNHNS and CDR2 is SASEGT. Germline trimming cut 1 base from V and 8 bases from J; bases unmatched to any gene: 6. CDR3 residues: CASSEGQGDADEQFF. The CDR3 DNA is TGTGCCAGCAGTGAAGGACAGGGGGATGCGGATGAGCAGTTCTTC.

This clone was detected only a few times. V is TRBV9 and J is TRBJ2-1, with 9 bases identical to TRBD2. Germline CDR1 reads SGDLS; CDR2 reads YYNGEE. The CDR3 totals 15 residues. The trim removed 0 bases at V and 8 bases at J, leaving 6 bases unmatched. The CDR3 coding sequence is TGTGCCAGCAGCGTAGTTAGCGGGAGTCTTTATGAGCAGTTCTTC. Protein: CASSVVSGSLYEQFF.

The V and J genes are TRBV11-3 and TRBJ2-1; 9 nucleotides match TRBD1. After removal of 5 bases from V and 4 bases from J, the junction contained 6 bases not matched to a gene. This CDR3 is built from 15 residues. From germline, CDR1 is SGHNT and CDR2 YENEEA. The CDR3: CASSPGQGTYNEQFF. The CDR3 nucleotides are TGTGCCAGCAGCCCGGGACAGGGAACATACAATGAGCAGTTCTTC.

This clone has more than one count but fewer than ten. The chain carries TRBV5-1 and TRBJ2-1; D gene uncertain. Trimming cost V 2 bases and J 5 bases, with 14 bases left between them. CDR3 length: 15 residues. CDR1 and CDR2 (germline): SGHRS, YFSETQ. The CDR3 loop reads CASSFQTPLNNEQFF. The DNA for the CDR3 is TGCGCCAGCAGCTTCCAAACACCCTTAAACAATGAGCAGTTCTTC.

A few counts support this clone. This rearrangement joins TRBV4-2 to TRBJ2-3; D not certain. V dropped 1 base and J dropped 6 bases, with 8 bases sitting between them. The germline V gene has CDR1 LGHNA and CDR2 YNFKEQ. CDR3 length equals 13 residues. The CDR3 bases are TGTGCCAGCAGCCAAGTAATCTGGGATACGCAGTATTTT. It encodes CASSQVIWDTQYF.

J is TRBJ1-4 and V is TRBV4-1, with a possible D match to TRBD1 (5 bases). Germline CDR1 and CDR2: MGHRA and YSYEKL. CDR3 length: 16 amino acids. V gave up 1 base and J gave up 3 bases, with 12 bases separating them. CDR3 in DNA: TGCGCCAGCAGCCAAGTCCGCCAGGGAGCTAATGAAAAACTGTTTTTT. This translates into CASSQVRQGANEKLFF.

Only a few counts were recorded for this clone. V usage is TRBV2 and J usage is TRBJ1-1; D gene uncertain. Between the trimmed V and J ends, which lost 4 bases and 5 bases, there was a span of 11 bases. The length of the CDR3 is 13 residues. In germline, CDR1 is SNHLY, CDR2 FYNNEI. Here the CDR3 reads CASSVLVETEAFF. The CDR3 coding sequence is TGTGCCAGCAGTGTACTCGTGGAGACTGAAGCTTTCTTT.

This clone was recorded a few times. The V and J genes are TRBV29-1 and TRBJ2-7; D uncertain. Germline V gives CDR1 SQVTM, CDR2 ANQGSEA. V lost 4 bases and J 0 bases, leaving 10 bases between the germline ends. The CDR3 consists of 13 residues. CDR3 nucleotide sequence: TGCAGCGTTGGAAAACAGAGCTCCTACGAGCAGTACTTC. Protein sequence: CSVGKQSSYEQYF.

This chain connects TRBV7-9 to TRBJ2-6, with D unclear. This CDR3 contains 15 residues. Germline V lookup: CDR1 SEHNR, CDR2 FQNEAQ (reference sequence). V was trimmed by 3 bases and J by 3 bases, leaving 9 bases between them. CDR3 bases: TGTGCCAGCAGCTTTTTAGTCCGTGGGGCCAACGTCCTGACTTTC. It specifies CASSFLVRGANVLTF.

This clone was found a few times. The J gene is TRBJ2-1, the V gene TRBV4-2; 10 bases fit TRBD2. Per the germline V gene, CDR1 is LGHNA and CDR2 is YNFKEQ. CDR3 length equals 15 residues. Germline trimming cut 8 bases from V and 5 bases from J; bases unmatched to any gene: 9. Here the CDR3 reads CASDSRTSGHNEQFF. The CDR3 coding sequence is TGTGCCAGCGACTCCAGGACTAGCGGACACAATGAGCAGTTCTTC.

V and J are TRBV7-9 and TRBJ2-7; a weak D match, TRBD1 (5 bases). CDR3 size: 15 residues. The germline CDR1 and CDR2 sequences are SEHNR and FQNEAQ (reference sequence). V shed 2 bases and J shed 12 bases, with 23 bases lying between them. The CDR3: CASSLTPPQGHRPYF. DNA for the CDR3: TGTGCCAGCAGCTTAACTCCCCCCCAGGGCCACCGTCCGTACTTC. The whole variable domain, filled in from reference TRBV7-9 and TRBJ2-7, reads DTGVSQNPRHKITKRGQNVTFRCDPISEHNRLYWYRQTLGQGPEFLTYFQNEAQLEKSRLLSDRFSAERPKGSFSTLEIQRTEQGDSAMYLCASSLTPPQGHRPYFGPGTRLTVT.

This clone occurred a few times. This rearrangement joins TRBV5-1 to TRBJ2-7; 7 nucleotides agree with TRBD1. Germline V gene data show CDR1 as SGHRS and CDR2 as YFSETQ. The CDR3 runs to 15 residues. The V and J ends lost 0 bases and 0 bases, in that order; junction bases with no gene match: 3. CDR3 in amino acids: CASSLAAGGSYEQYF. CDR3 coding DNA: TGCGCCAGCAGCTTGGCGGCAGGGGGCTCCTACGAGCAGTACTTC.

Remarks on this clone: Other nucleotide sequences from this sample produce the same CDR3. V gene TRBV20-1 combines with J gene TRBJ2-5; D gene ambiguous. The V and J ends lost 3 bases and 2 bases respectively, with 4 bases between them. CDR1 is DFQATT, CDR2 SNEGSKA, per germline (reference sequence). The CDR3 has 11 amino acids. DNA for the CDR3: TGCAGTGCTAGGACTCAAGAGACCCAGTACTTC. Protein sequence: CSARTQETQYF.

This chain uses TRBV7-9 with TRBJ2-1, with 8 bases that match TRBD2. J was trimmed by 4 bases and V by 3 bases; bases with no gene match: 8. Germline lookup yields CDR1 SEHNR and CDR2 FQNEAQ (reference sequence). The length of the CDR3 is 16 residues. In nucleotides, the CDR3 is TGTGCCAGCAGCTTGGGACTAGGCACAGGGTACAATGAGCAGTTCTTC. Translated, it gives CASSLGLGTGYNEQFF.

The sample holds a few counts of this clone. This chain links TRBV4-3 with TRBJ1-2; D is possibly TRBD1 (6 bases). The CDR3 sequence is 13 residues long. Germline lookup yields CDR1 LGHNA and CDR2 YSLEER. With 1 base removed from V and 6 bases from J, the gap between germline ends came to 9 bases. The CDR3 loop reads CASSQGQGNGYTF. CDR3 nucleotides: TGCGCCAGCAGCCAAGGGCAGGGGAATGGCTACACCTTC.

This rearrangement joins TRBV29-1 to TRBJ2-1, with 7 bases matching TRBD2. Germline CDR1 and CDR2: SQVTM and ANQGSEA. Trimming removed 4 bases from V and 6 bases from J; junction bases left unmatched: 9. The CDR3 consists of 14 residues. This chain's CDR3 is CSVARTSSGNEQFF. The CDR3 coding sequence is TGCAGCGTTGCCCGGACTAGTTCAGGCAATGAGCAGTTCTTC.

In this sample, this clone turned up a few times. V gene TRBV30 combines with J gene TRBJ1-2; D possibly corresponds to TRBD1 (5 bases). The V end lost 4 bases, the J end lost 3 bases, and 24 bases lay between the germline ends. This CDR3 contains 17 residues. Per the germline V gene, CDR1 is GTSNPN and CDR2 is SVGIG (reference sequence). CDR3 residues: CAWISIPGRSYYYGYTF. The CDR3 DNA reads as TGTGCCTGGATCAGCATCCCGGGACGGAGTTATTACTATGGCTACACCTTC.

V is TRBV30 and J is TRBJ2-7, with TRBD1 matching over 9 bases. The CDR3 extends over 13 amino acids. Germline V gene sequence: CDR1 GTSNPN, CDR2 SVGIG (reference sequence). J lost 3 bases, V lost 0 bases, and 0 bases had no gene match. CDR3 nucleotide sequence: TGTGCCTGGAGTGTGGACAGGGGCTACGAGCAGTACTTC. This codes for CAWSVDRGYEQYF.

The V and J genes are TRBV27 and TRBJ1-1; 9 bases are a match to TRBD1. The CDR3 totals 14 residues. Germline lookup yields CDR1 MNHEY and CDR2 SMNVEV (reference sequence). Unmatched junction bases numbered 6, after V lost 5 bases and J lost 5 bases. The CDR3 region is CASSTRTGVTEAFF. The CDR3 DNA follows: TGTGCCAGCAGTACCCGGACAGGGGTAACTGAAGCTTTCTTT.

The rearrangement joins TRBV7-2 to TRBJ2-5; 7 bases match TRBD2. Per germline, CDR1 SGHTA and CDR2 FQGNSA. This CDR3 has 14 residues. Unmatched junction bases numbered 9, after V lost 6 bases and J lost 5 bases. As DNA, the CDR3 is TGTGCCAGCAGAATAAACGCGGGAGAGGAGACCCAGTACTTC. Its protein product is CASRINAGEETQYF.

The chain links TRBV5-4 to TRBJ2-1; 7 bases are shared with TRBD1. Germline trimming cut 8 bases from V and 0 bases from J; bases unmatched to any gene: 5. The CDR3 consists of 14 residues. Germline V gives CDR1 SGHNT, CDR2 YYREEE (reference sequence). The CDR3 DNA reads as TGTGCCAGAGCCGGGACAGACTCCTACAATGAGCAGTTCTTC. Amino acids: CARAGTDSYNEQFF.

In regard to this clone: The sample holds other DNA sequences that translate to the same CDR3. V usage is TRBV9 and J usage is TRBJ2-1; tentative D call: TRBD2 (6 bases). V was pared by 0 bases and J by 3 bases, with 10 bases between. This CDR3 is 15 amino acids long. Germline CDR1 reads SGDLS; CDR2 reads YYNGEE. CDR3 amino acids: CASSVAGVSYNEQFF. The CDR3 coding sequence is TGTGCCAGCAGCGTAGCGGGAGTCAGCTACAATGAGCAGTTCTTC.

In its sample, this clone was seen a few times. This sample includes further DNA sequences coding for the same CDR3. The CDR3 DNA is TGCAGCGTACGGGGGGCAGGGGAGACCCAGTACTTC. Translation gives CSVRGAGETQYF. The rearrangement joins TRBV29-1 to TRBJ2-5, with D possibly being TRBD2 (7 bases). This CDR3 is 12 amino acids long. Trimming took 6 bases from V and 5 from J, leaving 13 bases between them. Looked up from germline, CDR1 is SQVTM and CDR2 is ANQGSEA.

This clone has more than one count but fewer than ten. The V and J genes are TRBV7-8 and TRBJ2-1; TRBD1 matches at 7 bases. The trim removed 1 base at V and 2 bases at J, leaving 5 bases unmatched. Germline V gene lookup returns CDR1 SGHVS and CDR2 FQNEAQ. This CDR3 spans 16 amino acids. The CDR3 here is CASSLVAGGTYNEQFF. The CDR3 DNA is TGTGCCAGCAGCTTAGTGGCAGGGGGTACCTACAATGAGCAGTTCTTC.

This rearrangement joins TRBV29-1 to TRBJ2-1; either TRBD1 or TRBD2 may supply D (6 bases each). CDR3 length equals 13 residues. The germline V gene has CDR1 SQVTM and CDR2 ANQGSEA. Trimming took 7 bases from V and 6 from J, leaving 16 bases between them. The CDR3 sequence is CSGGGLASNEQFF. In DNA form, the CDR3 reads TGCAGCGGAGGGGGGCTAGCGTCCAATGAGCAGTTCTTC.

The chain combines TRBV28 with TRBJ2-7; 7 nucleotides line up with TRBD1. CDR3 size: 13 residues. Germline-derived CDR1 and CDR2 are MDHEN and SYDVKM. J lost 7 bases, V lost 3 bases, and 6 bases had no gene match. The CDR3 DNA reads as TGTGCCAGCAGTTTCAGGGGGATGGGTGAGCAGTACTTC. Amino acid sequence: CASSFRGMGEQYF.

The chain carries TRBV13 and TRBJ2-5; 9 bases are shared with TRBD2. This CDR3 is built from 14 residues. Unmatched junction bases numbered 7, after V lost 5 bases and J lost 6 bases. Germline CDR1 is PRHDT and CDR2 is FYEKMQ (reference sequence). CDR3 sequence (DNA): TGTGCCAGCAGCGCCGGGACTAGCTCTCAGACCCAGTACTTC. As protein: CASSAGTSSQTQYF.

This rearrangement joins TRBV19 to TRBJ2-1; TRBD2 matches 9 bases. The CDR3 loop spans 16 amino acids. CDR1 and CDR2 from the germline V gene are LNHDA and SQIVND (reference sequence). The junction had 4 bases not matched to a gene; V was cut back by 4 bases and J by 0 bases. The CDR3 is CASSKGLARSYNEQFF. Here the CDR3 DNA reads TGTGCCAGTAGTAAGGGACTAGCCCGCTCCTACAATGAGCAGTTCTTC.

This chain links TRBV5-1 with TRBJ2-7; D might be TRBD1 (6 bases). There are 14 residues in the CDR3. Looked up from germline, CDR1 is SGHRS and CDR2 is YFSETQ. The V and J ends lost 0 bases and 2 bases respectively, with 9 bases between them. CDR3 sequence (DNA): TGCGCCAGCAGCTTGGACAGGGCAACCTACGAGCAGTACTTC. It codes for CASSLDRATYEQYF.

This clone was recorded a few times. This chain links TRBV9 with TRBJ1-4, with D tentatively TRBD1 (5 bases). CDR3 length: 15 amino acids. Germline loops: CDR1 SGDLS, CDR2 YYNGEE. The V end was cut by 3 bases, the J end by 3 bases, with 12 bases between. The CDR3 spells CASSASGRANEKLFF. CDR3 DNA sequence: TGTGCCAGCAGCGCATCAGGGAGGGCTAATGAAAAACTGTTTTTT.